This T cell receptor (beta chain) was identified in a study of vaccination and CD4 T cells after COVID-19. Study context: Median time from second vaccine dose to sampling was roughly 72 days (14 to 241). Study-wide results and limits: The rise in median SARS-CoV-2-reactive clonotypes, from about 20 to 38, was not significant. Spike mono-reactivity applied to 304 of 307 vaccine-specific clones detected in convalescent patients.

One entry per CDR3 protein, called by TCRdb with MiXCR from the PCR reads. The sample lists 20,000 to 25,000 distinct CDR3 sequences, around 50% seen once, with about 1.1% in the top ten. The CDR3 has 13 amino acids. The V gene's germline CDR1 is MNHEY and CDR2 SMNVEV (reference sequence). Comment on this clonotype: Its antigen is unknown. A read error may account for a junction end that differs from germline.

The sequence derives from a human donor who had recovered from COVID-19. The rearrangement links TRBV27 to TRBJ1-5, with D uncertain. Specimen: CD4+ T cells from blood, collected before SARS-CoV-2 vaccination. CDR3 nucleotide sequence: TGTGCCAGCAGTTTAGTGGCAGATCAACCCCAGCATTTT. As protein: CASSLVADQPQHF.